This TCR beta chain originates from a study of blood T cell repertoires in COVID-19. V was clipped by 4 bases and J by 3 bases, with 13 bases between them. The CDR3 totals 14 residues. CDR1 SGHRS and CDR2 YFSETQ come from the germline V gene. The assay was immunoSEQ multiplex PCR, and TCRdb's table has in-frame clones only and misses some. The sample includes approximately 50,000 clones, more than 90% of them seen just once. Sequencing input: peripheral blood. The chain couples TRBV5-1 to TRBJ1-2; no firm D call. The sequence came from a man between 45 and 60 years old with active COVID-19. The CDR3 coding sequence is TGCGCCAGCAGCATTGCCGGGAGAGACTATGGCTACACCTTC. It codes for CASSIAGRDYGYTF.